This TCR beta chain was observed in a study of T cells in Graves' hyperthyroidism and ophthalmopathy. RNA transcripts provided the source from which TCR beta CDR3 regions were amplified. Researchers ran a first-round RT-PCR on the TCR CDR3 using the HTBI primer set. TCRdb called the multiplex PCR reads again in MiXCR, with one record for every CDR3 protein. Of hundreds of thousands of distinct CDR3 sequences in the sample, roughly 37% were seen once. Clinical symptoms, serum thyroxine and TRAb, thyroid ultrasound and orbital computed tomography together formed the diagnostic basis. PBMCs were sourced from less than 13 ml fresh peripheral blood. This clonotype was seen a few times. The clonotype was recovered from a man between 18 and 35 years old with Graves' hyperthyroidism. The sample consisted of blood.

CDR3 bases: TGTGCCAGCAGTATAGCGGGAGGCGAGGAGACCCAGTACTTC. Protein: CASSIAGGEETQYF. The rearrangement uses TRBV5-6 and TRBJ2-5; 10 bases map to TRBD2. V was pared by 5 bases and J by 5 bases, with 6 bases of the junction left unmatched. The germline gives CDR1 SGHDT, CDR2 YYEEEE. There are 14 residues in the CDR3.